The rows below give T cell receptor beta chains drawn from one sample of a study of blood T cell repertoires in COVID-19. Measured with immunoSEQ multiplex PCR; TCRdb has only the in-frame clones, and not every one. The table records nearly 15,000 clones, over 75% of them present only once. What was sequenced was peripheral blood. The receptors were gathered from a human donor in a cohort sampled during active COVID-19. The CDR3 runs from the conserved cysteine through the conserved F or W. A D gene is named only where the DNA matches it firmly. Clone size appears in some rows only: once, few, many, or a class for an expanded clone.

j_gene,v_gene,d_gene,abundance,CDR3nt,CDR3aa
TRBJ2-5,TRBV19,TRBD1,-,TGTGCCAGTAGTGGGAACAGGGGAGAGACCCAGTACTTC,CASSGNRGETQYF
TRBJ2-7,TRBV5-1,TRBD1,-,TGCGCCAGCAGCTGGGGACAGGGGGTAACCTACGAGCAGTACTTC,CASSWGQGVTYEQYF
TRBJ2-3,TRBV11-3,-,-,TGTGCCAGCAGCTTGGCGGGCTACACAGATACGCAGTATTTT,CASSLAGYTDTQYF
TRBJ1-5,TRBV4-1,-,-,TGCGCCAGCAGCCCATCAGGGTTTCAAAATCAGCCCCAGCATTTT,CASSPSGFQNQPQHF
TRBJ1-5,TRBV5-6,-,-,TGTGCCAGCAGCTTTTTCAGGCAGCCCCAGCATTTT,CASSFFRQPQHF
TRBJ2-1,TRBV11-2,TRBD2,-,TGTGCCAGCAGCTTAGAAGGACTAGCGGTAAATGAGCAGTTCTTC,CASSLEGLAVNEQFF
TRBJ2-7,TRBV21-1,-,-,TGTGCCAGCAGCACCTTCAGGTTTCGCTACGAGCAGTACTTC,CASSTFRFRYEQYF
TRBJ2-7,TRBV19,TRBD2,-,TGTGCCAGTAGTACTGAACTAGCGGGAGACTACGAGCAGTACTTC,CASSTELAGDYEQYF
TRBJ2-7,TRBV7-6,-,-,TGTGCCAGCAGCTTAGATGCGGCCCCAGTTGAGCAGTACTTC,CASSLDAAPVEQYF
TRBJ2-7,TRBV6-6,-,-,TGTGCCTCCAGCCGGGTTAATGGCTACGAGCAGTACTTC,CASSRVNGYEQYF
TRBJ1-2,TRBV4-2,TRBD1,-,TGTGCCAGCAGCCAGGGGGACAGATCTAACTATGGCTACACCTTC,CASSQGDRSNYGYTF
TRBJ2-1,TRBV9,-,-,TGTGCCAGCAGCCCTCATGGGACTGCCTACAATGAGCAGTTCTTC,CASSPHGTAYNEQFF
TRBJ2-3,TRBV19,TRBD1,-,TGTGCCACCTTCGGGACAGGGGACGGCACAGATACGCAGTATTTT,CATFGTGDGTDTQYF
TRBJ2-1,TRBV2,-,-,TGTGCCAGCAAAGGCGGGGAGCAGTTCTTC,CASKGGEQFF
TRBJ2-1,TRBV5-5,-,-,TGTGCCAGCAGCTTGGTGTCAGGGATCTACAATGAGCAGTTCTTC,CASSLVSGIYNEQFF
TRBJ2-4,TRBV19,TRBD2,once,TGTGCCAGTAGCTCCCCCGAGCGGGGGAACGACATTCAGTACTTC,CASSSPERGNDIQYF
TRBJ2-1,TRBV28,-,once,TGTGCCAGCTTGCAGATGCGGGCAGCAAGGAACAATGAGCAGTTCTTC,CASLQMRAARNNEQFF
TRBJ2-1,TRBV11-2,-,few,TGTGCCAGCAGCTTATCCGGGAGTAACCACAATGAGCAGTTCTTC,CASSLSGSNHNEQFF
TRBJ1-5,TRBV27,-,-,TGTGCCAGCAGTGGCGTACGGGACTCGATCGGGGGATATAGCAATCAGCCCCAGCATTTT,CASSGVRDSIGGYSNQPQHF
TRBJ2-5,TRBV18,-,-,TGTGCCAGCTCACCACCGGCATTGGAGACCCAGTACTTC,CASSPPALETQYF
TRBJ2-3,TRBV2,-,once,TGTGCCAGCAGTGAACCGCATGGCAGCGGGGATACGCAGTATTTT,CASSEPHGSGDTQYF
TRBJ2-5,TRBV10-3,-,few,TGTGCCATCAGTCCAGGAGAGGGGACCCAGTACTTC,CAISPGEGTQYF
TRBJ2-2,TRBV7-2,TRBD2,-,TGTGCCAGCAGCTTGACGGGGGGTTCGACCGGGGAGCTGTTTTTT,CASSLTGGSTGELFF
TRBJ1-2,TRBV19,TRBD1,few,TGTGCCAGTGGAGTACAGGGGTCGAGGGGCTACACCTTC,CASGVQGSRGYTF
TRBJ2-4,TRBV19,TRBD1,-,TGTGCCAGTACCACAGGGGGCCCGGACAAAAACATTCAGTACTTC,CASTTGGPDKNIQYF
TRBJ2-3,TRBV4-1,-,-,TGCGCCAGCAGCCCTCGGGAAACAGATACGCAGTATTTT,CASSPRETDTQYF
TRBJ1-5,TRBV6-6,-,few,TGTGCCAGCAACCCGCGGGGAGAGATTAGTCAGCCCCAGCATTTT,CASNPRGEISQPQHF
TRBJ2-7,TRBV11-2,TRBD2,-,TGTGCCAGCAGCTTGGACAGCGGGGGGTCTTCCTACGAGCAGTACTTC,CASSLDSGGSSYEQYF
TRBJ2-3,TRBV6-1,TRBD1,-,TGTGCCAGCAGTGAATGGGGACAGGGGCGTCCAGATACGCAGTATTTT,CASSEWGQGRPDTQYF
TRBJ2-5,TRBV14,-,few,TGTGCCAGCGCACGGGAGCACCAAGAGACCCAGTACTTC,CASAREHQETQYF
TRBJ1-6,TRBV6-5,TRBD1,few,TGTGCCAGCAGCCTGACAGGGAACTATAATTCACCCCTCCACTTT,CASSLTGNYNSPLHF
TRBJ1-1,TRBV6-6,-,-,TGTGCCAGCAGTTACTCATTAAGGGGCGGGGGTCTTGTGTCTTTCTTT,CASSYSLRGGGLVSFF
TRBJ1-2,TRBV18,-,few,TGTGCCAGCTCACTTGGACAGCAAGAGGGGAACACCTTC,CASSLGQQEGNTF
TRBJ2-7,TRBV7-2,-,few,TGTGCCAGCAGCTTATGGACTAACTACGAGCAGTACTTC,CASSLWTNYEQYF
TRBJ1-2,TRBV30,-,-,TGTGCCTGCCCGACAGGCCTCGCTAACTATGGCTACACCTTC,CACPTGLANYGYTF
TRBJ2-2,TRBV6-1,TRBD2,-,TGTGCCAGCAGTGAAGGAGGGAGGGACACCGGGGAGCTGTTTTTT,CASSEGGRDTGELFF
TRBJ2-7,TRBV5-4,TRBD1,-,TGTGCCAGCAGAGCCTCCGGGACAGGGGGGGCCTACGAGCAGTACTTC,CASRASGTGGAYEQYF
TRBJ1-1,TRBV7-9,TRBD1,-,TGTGCCAGCAGCCTTAATACAGGGGAAGCTGAAGCTTTCTTT,CASSLNTGEAEAFF
TRBJ2-1,TRBV7-9,TRBD2,-,TGTGCCAGCAGCTTAGAGGGGACTAGCGTTCCCCATGAGCAGTTCTTC,CASSLEGTSVPHEQFF